A few counts support the clone carrying this T cell receptor (beta chain). The authors amplified TCR beta CDR3 regions from RNA transcripts. RT-PCR in the first round used HTBI primers; a second-round multiplex PCR followed. TCRdb itself ran the multiplex PCR reads through MiXCR, one entry per CDR3 protein. This sample has almost 400,000 distinct CDR3 sequences, with 15% to 20% found just once. There are 14 residues in the CDR3. The V gene's germline CDR1 is MNHEY and CDR2 SVGEGT. V dropped 5 bases and J dropped 7 bases, with 15 bases sitting between them. This sample was taken from a study of Graves' ophthalmopathy and Graves' hyperthyroidism.

The specimen sequenced was peripheral blood. This receptor was taken from a woman younger than 30 with Graves' ophthalmopathy. The chain is built from TRBV6-2 or TRBV6-3 and TRBJ1-5, with a tentative D call TRBD1 (5 bases). The CDR3 sequence: CASSDGGDRQPQHF. The DNA of the CDR3 is TGTGCCAGCAGTGACGGGGGGGATAGACAGCCCCAGCATTTT.